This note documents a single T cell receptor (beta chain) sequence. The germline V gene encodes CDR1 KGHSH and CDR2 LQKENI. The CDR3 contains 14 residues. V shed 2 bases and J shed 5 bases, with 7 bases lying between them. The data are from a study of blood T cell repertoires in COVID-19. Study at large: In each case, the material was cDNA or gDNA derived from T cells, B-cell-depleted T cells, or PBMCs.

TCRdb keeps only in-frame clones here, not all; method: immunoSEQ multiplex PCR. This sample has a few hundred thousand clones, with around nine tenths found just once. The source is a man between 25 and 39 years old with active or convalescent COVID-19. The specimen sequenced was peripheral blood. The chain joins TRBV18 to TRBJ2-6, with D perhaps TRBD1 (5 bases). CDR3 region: CASSPAGRANVLTF. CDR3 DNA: TGTGCCAGCTCACCAGCAGGGCGGGCCAACGTCCTGACTTTC.